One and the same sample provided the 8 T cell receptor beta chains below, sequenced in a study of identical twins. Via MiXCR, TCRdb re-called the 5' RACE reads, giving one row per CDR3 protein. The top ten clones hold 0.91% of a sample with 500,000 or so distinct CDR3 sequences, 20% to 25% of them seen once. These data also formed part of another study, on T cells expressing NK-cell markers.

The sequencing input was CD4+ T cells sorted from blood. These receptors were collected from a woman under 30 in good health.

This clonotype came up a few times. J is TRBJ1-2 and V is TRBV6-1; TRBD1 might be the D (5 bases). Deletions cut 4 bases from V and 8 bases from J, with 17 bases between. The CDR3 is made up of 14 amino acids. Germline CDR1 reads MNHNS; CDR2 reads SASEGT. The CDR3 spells CASSARGALKGYTF. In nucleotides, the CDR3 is TGTGCCAGCAGTGCCCGCGGGGCGCTTAAAGGCTACACCTTC.

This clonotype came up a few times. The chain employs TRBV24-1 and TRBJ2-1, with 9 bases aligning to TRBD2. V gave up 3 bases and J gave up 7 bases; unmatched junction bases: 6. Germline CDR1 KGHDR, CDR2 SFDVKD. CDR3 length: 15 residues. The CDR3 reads CATSDTVAGANEQFF. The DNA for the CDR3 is TGTGCCACCAGTGATACGGTAGCGGGAGCAAATGAGCAGTTCTTC.

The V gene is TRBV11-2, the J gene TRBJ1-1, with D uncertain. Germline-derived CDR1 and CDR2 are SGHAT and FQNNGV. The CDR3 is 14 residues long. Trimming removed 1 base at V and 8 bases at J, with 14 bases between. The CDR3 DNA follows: TGTGCCAGCAGCTTAGGGGCGTCGATGATCGAAGCTTTCTTT. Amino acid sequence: CASSLGASMIEAFF.

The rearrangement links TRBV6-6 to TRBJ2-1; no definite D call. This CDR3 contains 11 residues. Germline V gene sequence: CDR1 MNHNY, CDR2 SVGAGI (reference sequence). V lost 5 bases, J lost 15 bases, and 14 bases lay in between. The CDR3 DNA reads TGTGCCAGCAGTACAACCCAGTGGTGGTTCTTC. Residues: CASSTTQWWFF.

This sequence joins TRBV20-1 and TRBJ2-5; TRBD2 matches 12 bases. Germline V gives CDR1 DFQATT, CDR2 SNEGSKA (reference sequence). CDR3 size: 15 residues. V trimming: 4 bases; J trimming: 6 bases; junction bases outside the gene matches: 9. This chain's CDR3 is CSAIPTSGRLKTQYF. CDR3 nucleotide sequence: TGCAGTGCTATCCCAACTAGCGGGAGGCTCAAGACCCAGTACTTC.

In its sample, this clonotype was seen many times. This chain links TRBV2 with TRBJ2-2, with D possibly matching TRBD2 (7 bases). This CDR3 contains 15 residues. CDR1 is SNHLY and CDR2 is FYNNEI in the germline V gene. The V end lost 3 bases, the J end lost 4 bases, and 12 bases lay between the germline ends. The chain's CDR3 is CASSDWGGLTGELFF. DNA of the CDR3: TGTGCCAGCAGTGATTGGGGGGGCCTCACCGGGGAGCTGTTTTTT.

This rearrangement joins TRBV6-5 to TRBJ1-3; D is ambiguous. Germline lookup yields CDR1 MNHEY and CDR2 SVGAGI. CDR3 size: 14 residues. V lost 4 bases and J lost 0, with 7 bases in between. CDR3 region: CASSSPNSGNTIYF. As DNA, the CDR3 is TGTGCCAGCAGTTCCCCGAACTCTGGAAACACCATATATTTT.

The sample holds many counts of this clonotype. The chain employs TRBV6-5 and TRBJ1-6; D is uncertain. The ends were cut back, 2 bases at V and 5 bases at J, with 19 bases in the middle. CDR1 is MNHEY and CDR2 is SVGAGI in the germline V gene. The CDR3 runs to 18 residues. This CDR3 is CASSYPWARRRDNSPLHF. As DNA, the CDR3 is TGTGCCAGCAGTTACCCCTGGGCCCGCCGTCGAGATAATTCACCCCTCCACTTT.